This T cell receptor beta chain was sequenced in a study of T cells in Graves' hyperthyroidism and ophthalmopathy. Whole-study results and caveats: Ophthalmopathy, as predicted by the model, came a median roughly 6.5 months after the prediction. Ophthalmopathy and stable hyperthyroidism were told apart by a 13 V-J model.

Trimming took 4 bases from V and 4 from J; bases not matched to a gene: 1. This CDR3 is 12 amino acids long. CDR1 and CDR2 (germline): SQVTM, ANQGSEA. This clonotype was detected ten times or more. What it binds is unknown. The investigators amplified TCR beta CDR3 regions from RNA transcripts. First-round RT-PCR targeting the TCR CDR3 was performed with the HTBI primer set. Via MiXCR, TCRdb re-called the multiplex PCR reads, giving one row per CDR3 protein. The sample yields a few hundred thousand distinct CDR3 sequences, around 25% seen once. The chain couples TRBV29-1 to TRBJ1-1; 9 positions match TRBD1. This receptor was taken from a man aged 45-65 years with Graves' hyperthyroidism. Sequencing input: blood. The chain's CDR3 is CSVVTGGTEAFF. As DNA, the CDR3 is TGCAGCGTTGTGACAGGGGGCACTGAAGCTTTCTTT.